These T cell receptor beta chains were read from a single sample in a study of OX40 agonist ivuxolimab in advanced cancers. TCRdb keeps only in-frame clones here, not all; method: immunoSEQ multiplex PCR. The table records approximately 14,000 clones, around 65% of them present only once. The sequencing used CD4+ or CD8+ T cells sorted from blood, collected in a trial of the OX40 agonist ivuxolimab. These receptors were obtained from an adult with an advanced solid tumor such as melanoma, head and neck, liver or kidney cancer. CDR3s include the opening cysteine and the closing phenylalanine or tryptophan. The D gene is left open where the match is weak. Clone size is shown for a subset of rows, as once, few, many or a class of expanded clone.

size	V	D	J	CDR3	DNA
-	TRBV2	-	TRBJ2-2	CASSPTGWGIGELFF	TGTGCCAGCAGTCCAACGGGATGGGGGATCGGGGAGCTGTTTTTT
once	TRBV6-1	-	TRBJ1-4	CASSVGPANEKLFF	TGTGCCAGCAGTGTGGGTCCGGCTAATGAAAAACTGTTTTTT
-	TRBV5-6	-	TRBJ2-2	CASSFAGELFF	TGTGCCAGCAGCTTTGCCGGGGAGCTGTTTTTT
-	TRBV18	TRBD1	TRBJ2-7	CASSPQKQGFSSYEQYF	TGTGCCAGCTCACCGCAAAAACAGGGGTTCTCCTCCTACGAGCAGTACTTC
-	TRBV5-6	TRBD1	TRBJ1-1	CASSYGTAEAFF	TGTGCCAGCAGCTATGGGACAGCTGAAGCTTTCTTT
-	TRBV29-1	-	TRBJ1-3	CSGRDGNTIYF	TGCAGCGGCCGGGACGGCAACACCATATATTTT
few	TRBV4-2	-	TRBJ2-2	CASSPSMSGELFF	TGTGCCAGCAGCCCATCTATGTCCGGGGAGCTGTTTTTT
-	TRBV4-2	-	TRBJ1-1	CASSPVGNTEAFF	TGTGCCAGCAGCCCCGTAGGAAACACTGAAGCTTTCTTT
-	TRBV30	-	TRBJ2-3	CAWSSSRGVFTDTQYF	TGTGCCTGGAGTTCCTCAAGGGGGGTCTTCACAGATACGCAGTATTTT
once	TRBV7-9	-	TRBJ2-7	CASSLSGDSSYEQYF	TGTGCCAGCAGCTTATCGGGCGACAGTTCCTACGAGCAGTACTTC
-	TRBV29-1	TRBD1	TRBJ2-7	CSVGQGRGYEQYF	TGCAGCGTTGGACAGGGAAGGGGCTACGAGCAGTACTTC
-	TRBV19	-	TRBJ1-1	CASSIGQGNTEAFF	TGTGCCAGTAGTATAGGACAAGGGAACACTGAAGCTTTCTTT
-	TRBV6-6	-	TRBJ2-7	CASSYADSYEQYF	TGTGCCAGCAGTTACGCTGATTCTTACGAGCAGTACTTC
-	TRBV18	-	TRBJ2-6	CASSPGSSGANVLTF	TGTGCCAGCTCACCGGGGAGCTCTGGGGCCAACGTCCTGACTTTC
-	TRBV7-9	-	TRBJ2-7	CASSLSTSHEQYF	TGTGCCAGCAGCTTATCGACGTCCCACGAGCAGTACTTC
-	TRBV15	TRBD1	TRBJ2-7	CATSRDRGQGNEQYF	TGTGCCACCAGCAGAGACCGCGGACAGGGGAACGAGCAGTACTTC
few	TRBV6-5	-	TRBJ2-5	CASSYIGGEETQYF	TGTGCCAGCAGTTACATAGGGGGTGAAGAGACCCAGTACTTC
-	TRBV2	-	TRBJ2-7	CASSWTPTYEQYF	TGTGCCAGCAGCTGGACGCCTACCTACGAGCAGTACTTC
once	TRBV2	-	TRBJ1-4	CASSAVAELFF	TGTGCCAGCAGTGCAGTTGCAGAACTGTTTTTT
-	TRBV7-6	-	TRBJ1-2	CASSPRNDRKTYGYTF	TGTGCCAGCAGCCCTCGAAATGATCGAAAGACCTATGGCTACACCTTC
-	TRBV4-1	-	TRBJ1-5	CASSQVGPTVPKINQPQHF	TGCGCCAGCAGCCAAGTGGGACCGACAGTCCCCAAAATCAATCAGCCCCAGCATTTT
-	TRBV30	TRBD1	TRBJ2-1	CAFLPLRDRDLNEQFF	TGTGCCTTCCTCCCGCTCCGGGACAGGGACTTGAATGAGCAGTTCTTC
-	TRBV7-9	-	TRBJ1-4	CASSLTGIEKLFF	TGTGCCAGCAGCTTAACAGGGATCGAAAAACTGTTTTTT
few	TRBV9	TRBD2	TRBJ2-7	CASSVAGGGYYEQYF	TGTGCCAGCAGCGTAGCTGGCGGGGGGTACTACGAGCAGTACTTC
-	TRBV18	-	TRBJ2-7	CASSPSYRVEQYF	TGTGCCAGCTCACCAAGTTACAGGGTCGAGCAGTACTTC
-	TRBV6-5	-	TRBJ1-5	CAISGGRENQPQHF	TGTGCCATCAGCGGAGGGAGGGAGAATCAGCCCCAGCATTTT